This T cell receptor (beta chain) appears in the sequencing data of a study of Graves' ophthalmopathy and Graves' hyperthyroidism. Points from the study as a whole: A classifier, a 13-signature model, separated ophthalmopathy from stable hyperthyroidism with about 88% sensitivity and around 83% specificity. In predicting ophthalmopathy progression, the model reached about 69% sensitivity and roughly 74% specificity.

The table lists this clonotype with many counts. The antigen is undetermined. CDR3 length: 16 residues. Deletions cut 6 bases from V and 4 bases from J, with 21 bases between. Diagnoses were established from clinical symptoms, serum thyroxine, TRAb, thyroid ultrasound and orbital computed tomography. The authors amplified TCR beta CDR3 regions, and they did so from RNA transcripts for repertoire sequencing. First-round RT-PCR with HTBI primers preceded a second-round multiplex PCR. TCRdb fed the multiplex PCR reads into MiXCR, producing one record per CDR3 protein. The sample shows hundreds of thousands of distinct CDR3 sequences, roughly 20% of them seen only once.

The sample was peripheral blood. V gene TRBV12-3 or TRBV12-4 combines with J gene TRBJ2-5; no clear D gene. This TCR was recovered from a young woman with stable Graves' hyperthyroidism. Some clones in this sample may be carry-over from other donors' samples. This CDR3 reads CASSPTSHPQVETQYF. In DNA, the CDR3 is TGTGCCAGCAGCCCAACATCGCACCCCCAAGTAGAGACCCAGTACTTC.